This T cell receptor (beta chain) appears in the sequencing data of a study of identical twins. Study-wide results and caveats: In drawing conclusions, the study used cross-sectional statistical analysis and did not follow the same donors. Insertions were fewer in abundant cord blood beta clonotypes, whereas memory repertoires showed none of this pattern.

Comments on this clonotype: Antigen specificity is unknown.

The CDR3 is made up of 15 amino acids. The germline gives CDR1 LGHDT, CDR2 YNNKEL (reference sequence). The V gene end was trimmed by 2 bases and the J gene end by 7 bases; junction bases not matched to a gene: 6. cDNA molecules carried unique molecular identifiers, and template switching added a universal primer site. TCRdb independently ran MiXCR on the 5' RACE reads; one entry per CDR3 protein. The repertoire holds 700,000 or so distinct CDR3 sequences, with 8% to 9% as singletons. A further study also used this sample, focusing on yellow fever vaccine responses in identical twins.

J is TRBJ1-5 and V is TRBV3-1, with 9 bases fitting TRBD1. The TCR originated in a woman aged 18-30 years in good health. The sample taken for sequencing was PBMCs. CDR3 amino acids: CASSQSDRGNQPQHF. The CDR3 nucleotides are TGTGCCAGCAGCCAATCCGACAGGGGGAACCAGCCCCAGCATTTT. The full variable domain, rest sourced from reference TRBV3-1 and TRBJ1-5, is DTAVSQTPKYLVTQMGNDKSIKCEQNLGHDTMYWYKQDSKKFLKIMFSYNNKELIINETVPNRFSPKSPDKAHLNLHINSLELGDSAVYFCASSQSDRGNQPQHFGDGTRLSIL.